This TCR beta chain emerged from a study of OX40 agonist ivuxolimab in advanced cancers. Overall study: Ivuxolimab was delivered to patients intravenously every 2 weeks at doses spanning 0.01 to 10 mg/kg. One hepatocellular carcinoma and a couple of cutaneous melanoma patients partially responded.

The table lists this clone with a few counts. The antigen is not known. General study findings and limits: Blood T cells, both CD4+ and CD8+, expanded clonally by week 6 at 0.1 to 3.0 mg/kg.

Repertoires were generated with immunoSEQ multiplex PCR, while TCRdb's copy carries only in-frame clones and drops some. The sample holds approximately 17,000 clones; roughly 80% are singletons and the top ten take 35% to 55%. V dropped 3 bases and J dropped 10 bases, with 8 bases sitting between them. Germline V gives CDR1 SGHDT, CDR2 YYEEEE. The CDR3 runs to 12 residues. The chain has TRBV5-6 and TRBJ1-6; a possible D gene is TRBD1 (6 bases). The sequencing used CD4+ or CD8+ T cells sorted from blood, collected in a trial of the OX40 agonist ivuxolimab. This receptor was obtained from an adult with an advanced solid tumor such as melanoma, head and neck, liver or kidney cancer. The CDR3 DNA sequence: TGTGCCAGCAGCTCGGGGGGCTCACCCCTCCACTTT. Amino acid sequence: CASSSGGSPLHF.